This TCR beta chain was sequenced for a study of human T cells and chemical hapten exposure. The overall study: Researchers reported sensitizing a 2 cm by 2 cm upper inner arm skin site with 2% DPC.

Time point denoted: patch test 2, 6 weeks after DPC sensitization. The treatment is: therapeutic diphenylcyclopropenone sensitization with weekly scalp DPC. TCRdb called the RACE reads again in MiXCR, with one record for every CDR3 protein. The sample includes 75,000 to 100,000 distinct CDR3 sequences, 9.3% of them seen just once. V lost 4 bases and J 0 bases, leaving 14 bases between the germline ends. In germline, CDR1 is SGDLS, CDR2 YYNGEE. The CDR3 spans 17 residues. This clonotype was counted ten times or more. The sample in question was whole blood, obtained in connection with sensitization to the hapten diphenylcyclopropenone (DPC). The chain is built from TRBV9 and TRBJ2-6, with D possibly matching TRBD1 (6 bases). The TCR originated in a woman between 35 and 50 years old with alopecia areata. Some clones in this sample may be carry-over from other donors' samples. CDR3 coding DNA: TGTGCCAGCAGCCCCTGGGACACTCGCTCTGGGGCCAACGTCCTGACTTTC. Residues: CASSPWDTRSGANVLTF.